The rows below give T cell receptor beta chains drawn from one sample of a study of blood T cell repertoires in COVID-19. Generated by immunoSEQ multiplex PCR, the TCRdb table keeps only in-frame clones and is missing some. Among about 240,000 clones listed, nearly 85% were seen once. Input material: peripheral blood. Receptors originate from a human donor in a cohort sampled during active COVID-19. The CDR3 runs from the conserved cysteine through the conserved F or W. The order of the fields is V gene, J gene, CDR3 protein.

>TRBV14|TRBJ1-3
CASSHDGTLNGNTIYF
>TRBV14|TRBJ1-2
CASSQGQRFGYTF
>TRBV6-6|TRBJ1-4
CASSIQGASQEKLFF
>TRBV4-1|TRBJ1-4
CASSQDSGGTGLHGAGKLFF
>TRBV4-1|TRBJ2-1
CASSHPGQGLLEQFF
>TRBV7-8|TRBJ1-1
CASSPPRRVMNTEAFF
>TRBV20-1|TRBJ2-7
CSASPRVGLSYEQYF
>TRBV6-2/TRBV6-3|TRBJ2-2
CASSPRVVLDTGELFF
>TRBV3-1/TRBV3-2|TRBJ2-3
CASSLRTGRGTDTQYF
>TRBV20-1|TRBJ1-6
CSAGQGLHF
>TRBV29-1|TRBJ2-5
CSVGGGLAGGLRQETQYF
>TRBV18|TRBJ2-5
CASSPPSGEETQYF
>TRBV28|TRBJ2-1
CASRQGRTSSYNEQFF
>TRBV18|TRBJ2-3
CASSPRLAGFNSTDTQYF
>TRBV14|TRBJ2-7
CASSLGQGVYEQYF